This TCR beta chain came from a study of Graves' ophthalmopathy and Graves' hyperthyroidism. In this sample, this clonotype turned up many times. RNA transcripts yielded amplified TCR beta CDR3 regions. Investigators did first-round RT-PCR with HTBI primers, then second-round multiplex PCR. TCRdb reanalysed the multiplex PCR reads using MiXCR and keeps one entry per CDR3 protein. The repertoire consists of a few hundred thousand distinct CDR3 sequences, with 15% to 19% occurring once and the leading ten covering 5.5% to 7%. Hyperthyroidism in these 18- to 65-year-old patients was newly diagnosed, lasting under 2 months. It was from 8 to 10 ml of fresh peripheral blood that the PBMCs came. From germline, CDR1 is SGHTA and CDR2 FQGTGA. This CDR3 contains 13 residues. V lost 6 bases, J lost 8 bases, and 11 bases lay in between.

Specimen: peripheral blood. This clonotype was obtained from a woman aged 18-29 years with stable Graves' hyperthyroidism. This sequence joins TRBV7-3 and TRBJ1-6, with unresolved D. CDR3 sequence reads: CASRETRDSPLHF. The DNA of the CDR3 is TGTGCCAGCAGAGAAACTCGGGATTCACCCCTCCACTTT.